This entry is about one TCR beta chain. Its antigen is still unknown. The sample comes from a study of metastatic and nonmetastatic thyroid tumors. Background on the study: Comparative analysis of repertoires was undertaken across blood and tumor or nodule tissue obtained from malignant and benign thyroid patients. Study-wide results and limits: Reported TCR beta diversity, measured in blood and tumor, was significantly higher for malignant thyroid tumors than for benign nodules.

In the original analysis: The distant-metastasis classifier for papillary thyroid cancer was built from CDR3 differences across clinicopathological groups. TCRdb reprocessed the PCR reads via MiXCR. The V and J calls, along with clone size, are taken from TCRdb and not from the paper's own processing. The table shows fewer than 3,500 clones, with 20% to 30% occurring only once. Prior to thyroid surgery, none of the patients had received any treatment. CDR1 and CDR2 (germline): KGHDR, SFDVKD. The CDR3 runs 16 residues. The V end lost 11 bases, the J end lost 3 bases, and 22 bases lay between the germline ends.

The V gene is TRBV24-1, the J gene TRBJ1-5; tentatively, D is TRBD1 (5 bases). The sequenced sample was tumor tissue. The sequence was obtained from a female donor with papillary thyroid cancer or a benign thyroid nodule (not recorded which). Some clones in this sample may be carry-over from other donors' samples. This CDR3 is CASRDLLRRANQPQHF. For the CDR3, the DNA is TGTGCCAGTAGGGACCTCTTGCGGAGGGCCAATCAGCCCCAGCATTTT.